In this sample, the clone carrying this T cell receptor beta chain turned up a few times. The antigen is undetermined. The libraries were made with immunoSEQ version 4 in survey mode. The protocol was immunoSEQ multiplex PCR, while the TCRdb copy is restricted to in-frame clones and leaves out a portion. The sample comprises about 40,000 clones, 75% to 80% of which are singletons, and about 14% rests with the top ten. The source of the sample is a study of persistence of HIV-infected CD4 T cells. Trimming took off 6 bases at V and 8 bases at J, with 17 bases between the two ends. Germline V gene lookup returns CDR1 SQVTM and CDR2 ANQGSEA. The CDR3 is made up of 12 amino acids. Overlapping HIV-1 Gag 15-mer peptides at about 1 ug per peptide per mL were used. Memory cells lacking CD40L and CD69 with high CD45RO were sorted. Before stimulation, PBMCs underwent CD8+ T cell depletion.

The sequence was obtained from an adult man with HIV who was CMV-seropositive. Sample: CD4+ T cells sorted from PBMCs after 18-hour stimulation, taken from a patient who received antiretroviral therapy. This chain links TRBV29-1 with TRBJ2-7, with D hard to call. In DNA, the CDR3 is TGCAGCGTCGATTCTCCTGATGGAAAGCAGTACTTC. This sequence encodes CSVDSPDGKQYF.